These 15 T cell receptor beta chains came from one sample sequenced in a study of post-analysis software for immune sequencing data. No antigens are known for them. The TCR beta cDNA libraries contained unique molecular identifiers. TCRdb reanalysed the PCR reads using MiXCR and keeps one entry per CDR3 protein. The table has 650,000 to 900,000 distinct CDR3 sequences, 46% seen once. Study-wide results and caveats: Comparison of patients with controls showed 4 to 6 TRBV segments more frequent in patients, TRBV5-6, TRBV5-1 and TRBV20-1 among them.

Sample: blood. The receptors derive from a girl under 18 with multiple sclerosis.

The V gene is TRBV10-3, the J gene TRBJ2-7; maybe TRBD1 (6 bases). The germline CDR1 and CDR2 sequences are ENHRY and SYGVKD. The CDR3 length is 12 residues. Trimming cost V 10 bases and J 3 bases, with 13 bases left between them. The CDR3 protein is CATLQDSYEQYF. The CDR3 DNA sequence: TGTGCCACTTTACAGGACAGCTACGAGCAGTACTTC.

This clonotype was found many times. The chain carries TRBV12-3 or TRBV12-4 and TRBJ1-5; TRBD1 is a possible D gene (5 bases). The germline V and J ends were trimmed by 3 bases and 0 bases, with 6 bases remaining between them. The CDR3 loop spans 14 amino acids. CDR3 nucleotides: TGTGCCAGCAGTTTTGGGGGTAGCAATCAGCCCCAGCATTTT. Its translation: CASSFGGSNQPQHF.

The CDR3 loop is CASSQEPGRARDTQYF. The DNA for the CDR3 is TGCGCCAGCAGCCAAGAACCCGGGAGGGCCCGGGATACGCAGTATTTT. The chain recombines TRBV4-3 with TRBJ2-3; the match to TRBD2 covers 8 bases. Trimming cost V 0 bases and J 6 bases; bases outside gene matches: 8. The CDR3 covers 16 residues. The germline V gene encodes CDR1 LGHNA and CDR2 YSLEER.

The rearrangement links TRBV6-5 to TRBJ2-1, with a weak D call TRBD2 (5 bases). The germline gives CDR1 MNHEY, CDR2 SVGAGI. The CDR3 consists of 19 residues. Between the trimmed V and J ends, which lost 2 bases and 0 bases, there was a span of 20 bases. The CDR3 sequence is CASSYVLARASISYNEQFF. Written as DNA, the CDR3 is TGTGCCAGCAGTTACGTCCTGGCGCGGGCCTCCATCTCCTACAATGAGCAGTTCTTC.

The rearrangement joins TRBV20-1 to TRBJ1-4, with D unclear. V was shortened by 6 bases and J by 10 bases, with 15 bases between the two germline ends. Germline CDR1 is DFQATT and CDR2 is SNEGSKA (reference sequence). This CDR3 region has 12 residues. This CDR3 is CSAPDVGGKLFF. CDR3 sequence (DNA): TGCAGTGCCCCTGACGTTGGCGGAAAACTGTTTTTT.

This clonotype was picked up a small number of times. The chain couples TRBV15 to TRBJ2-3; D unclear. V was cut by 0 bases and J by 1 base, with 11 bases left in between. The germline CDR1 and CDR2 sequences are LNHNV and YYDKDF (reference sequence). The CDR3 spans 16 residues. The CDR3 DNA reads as TGTGCCACCAGCAGAGATCTCCCCATGGGCACAGATACGCAGTATTTT. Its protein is CATSRDLPMGTDTQYF.

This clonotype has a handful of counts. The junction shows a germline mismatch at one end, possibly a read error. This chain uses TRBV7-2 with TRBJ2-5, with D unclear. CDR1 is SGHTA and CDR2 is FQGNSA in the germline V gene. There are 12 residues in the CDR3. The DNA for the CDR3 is TGTGCCAGCAGCTTAGAGTCTGTCACCCTGTACTTC. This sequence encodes CASSLESVTLYF.

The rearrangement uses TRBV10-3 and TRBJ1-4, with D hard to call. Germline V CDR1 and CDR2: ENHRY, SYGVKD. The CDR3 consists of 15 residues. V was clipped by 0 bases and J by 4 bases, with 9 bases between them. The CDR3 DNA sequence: TGTGCCATCAGTGAGTCTAGGGCAGTTAATGAAAAACTGTTTTTT. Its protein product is CAISESRAVNEKLFF.

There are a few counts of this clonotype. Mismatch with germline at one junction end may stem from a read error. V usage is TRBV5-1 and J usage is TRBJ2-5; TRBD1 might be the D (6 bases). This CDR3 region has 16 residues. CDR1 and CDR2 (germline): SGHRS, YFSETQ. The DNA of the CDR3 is TGCGCCAGCTGCTTGACCATGACAGGAATTCAAGAGACCCAGTACTTC. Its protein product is CASCLTMTGIQETQYF.

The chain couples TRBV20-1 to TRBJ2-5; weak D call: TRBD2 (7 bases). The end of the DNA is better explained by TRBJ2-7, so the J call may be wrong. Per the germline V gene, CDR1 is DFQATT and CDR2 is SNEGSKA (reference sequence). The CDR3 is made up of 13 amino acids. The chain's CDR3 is CSARQGRGYEQYF. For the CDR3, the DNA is TGCAGTGCTAGACAGGGGAGGGGGTACGAGCAGTACTTC.

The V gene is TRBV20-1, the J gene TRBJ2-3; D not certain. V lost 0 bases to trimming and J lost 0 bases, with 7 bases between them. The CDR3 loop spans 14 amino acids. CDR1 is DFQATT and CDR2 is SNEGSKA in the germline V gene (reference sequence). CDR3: CSARDVNSTDTQYF. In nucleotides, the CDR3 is TGCAGTGCTAGAGATGTCAATAGCACAGATACGCAGTATTTT.

The CDR3 protein is CASSLALEGTNTEAFF. The CDR3, as DNA: TGTGCCAGCAGCTTAGCGTTGGAGGGTACGAACACTGAAGCTTTCTTT. The genes are TRBV7-8 and TRBJ1-1, with unresolved D. Germline loops: CDR1 SGHVS, CDR2 FQNEAQ. The V and J ends lost 0 bases and 1 base respectively, with 12 bases between them. The CDR3 consists of 16 residues.

This CDR3 is CASSVRGREQYF. The CDR3 DNA is TGTGCCAGCAGCGTTAGAGGGAGAGAGCAGTACTTC. The chain uses TRBV7-2 and TRBJ2-7; TRBD2 might be the D (5 bases). CDR1 is SGHTA, CDR2 FQGNSA, per germline. The V end lost 5 bases, the J end lost 7 bases, and 12 bases lay between the germline ends. The CDR3 has 12 amino acids.

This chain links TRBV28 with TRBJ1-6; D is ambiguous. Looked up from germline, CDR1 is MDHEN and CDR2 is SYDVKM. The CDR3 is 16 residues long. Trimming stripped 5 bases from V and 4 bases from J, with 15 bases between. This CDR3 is CASSGRTEGYNSPLHF. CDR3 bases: TGTGCCAGCAGTGGACGGACGGAGGGATATAATTCACCCCTCCACTTT.

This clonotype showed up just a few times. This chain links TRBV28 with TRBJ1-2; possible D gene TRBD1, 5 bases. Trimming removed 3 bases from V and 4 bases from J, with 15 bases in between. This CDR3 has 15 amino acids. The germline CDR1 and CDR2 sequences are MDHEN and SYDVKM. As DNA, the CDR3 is TGTGCCAGCAGTTTGGGGCAGGGCGCAGTCTATGGCTACACCTTC. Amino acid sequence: CASSLGQGAVYGYTF.